Listed below are T cell receptor beta chains from one sample, sequenced in a study of cytomegalovirus exposure and HLA in healthy donors. Sequencing used immunoSEQ multiplex PCR; TCRdb keeps in-frame clones, though not all of them. This table holds 150,000 or so clones, under 70% found once. The specimen was PBMCs. These receptors originate from a man in his thirties or forties in good health and CMV-seropositive. Each CDR3 is given with its conserved first and last residue. A D gene is named only where the DNA matches it firmly. Expanded clones get a size class; other rows say once, few or many, or leave the size out.

j_gene	d_gene	len	abundance	v_gene	CDR3nt	CDR3aa
TRBJ2-3	TRBD2	14	.	TRBV5-1	TGCGCCAGCAGCTTGGCGCTAGCGGGAGTCACGCAGTATTTT	CASSLALAGVTQYF
TRBJ1-1	TRBD1	15	once	TRBV5-1	TGCGCCAGCAGCTTGGAGAAGACAGGGGGGACTGAAGCTTTCTTT	CASSLEKTGGTEAFF
TRBJ1-4	.	11	few	TRBV20-1	TGCAGTGCGAGACCAAATGAAAAACTGTTTTTT	CSARPNEKLFF
TRBJ2-7	TRBD1	14	.	TRBV29-1	TGCAGCGTCGCCGGGACAGGGTCTTTTTACGAGCAGTACTTC	CSVAGTGSFYEQYF
TRBJ2-1	TRBD1	14	once	TRBV5-1	TGCGCCAGCCAGACAGGGGGGAGGGTCGATGAGCAGTTCTTC	CASQTGGRVDEQFF
TRBJ2-1	TRBD2	15	once	TRBV30	TGTGCCTCACCAAGACTAGCGGGATCGGGTAATGAGCAGTTCTTC	CASPRLAGSGNEQFF
TRBJ1-1	.	15	.	TRBV18	TGTGCCAGCTCACCATCTCTCCCGGGGAACACTGAAGCTTTCTTT	CASSPSLPGNTEAFF
TRBJ2-7	TRBD1	15	.	TRBV5-6	TGTGCCAGCGGCGCTGAGACAGGGTTCTTTGACGAGCAGTACTTC	CASGAETGFFDEQYF
TRBJ2-6	TRBD2	19	few	TRBV9	TGTGCCAGCAGCGTATGGGGACTAGCGGGATTCTCTGGGGCCAACGTCCTGACTTTC	CASSVWGLAGFSGANVLTF
TRBJ2-1	TRBD2	15	.	TRBV28	TGTGCCAGCAGTTTTAATTTCTTGGGGGGGAATGAGCAGTTCTTC	CASSFNFLGGNEQFF
TRBJ1-1	.	15	.	TRBV5-6	TGTGCCAGCGGCTTGGATCCAGGGCGGAACACTGAAGCTTTCTTT	CASGLDPGRNTEAFF
TRBJ2-3	TRBD2	16	few	TRBV5-1	TGCGCCAGCAGCTCCCTGACTAGCGGGCTCACAGATACGCAGTATTTT	CASSSLTSGLTDTQYF
TRBJ1-5	.	13	few	TRBV7-2	TGTGCCAGCAGCTTAGGGGGCGGTCAGCCCCAGCATTTT	CASSLGGGQPQHF
TRBJ1-2	.	15	.	TRBV6-1	TGTGCCAGCAGGAGGGGGGGGATGGGGGAAGATGGCTACACCTTC	CASRRGGMGEDGYTF
TRBJ2-5	TRBD1	15	.	TRBV10-2	TGCGCCAGCAGCCCGGGGACAGGGGCGGCAGAGACCCAGTACTTC	CASSPGTGAAETQYF
TRBJ1-3	TRBD1	14	few	TRBV19	TGTGCCAGTAAAATAGGACAGGCCGGAAACACCATATATTTT	CASKIGQAGNTIYF
TRBJ2-7	TRBD2	16	.	TRBV5-1	TGCGCCAGTAGCCAGGCGCAGACTAGCGGGAAGAGAGAGCAGTACTTC	CASSQAQTSGKREQYF
TRBJ1-3	.	13	.	TRBV7-9	TGTGCCAGCAGCCTTCTCTCTGGAAACACCATATATTTT	CASSLLSGNTIYF
TRBJ1-1	.	15	.	TRBV7-9	TGTGCCAGCAGCTCGACGTCTGGGGCGCGAACTGAAGCTTTCTTT	CASSSTSGARTEAFF
TRBJ2-7	.	13	.	TRBV18	TGTGCCAGCTCACCCAGGGGTGCCTACGAGCAGTACTTC	CASSPRGAYEQYF
TRBJ1-2	.	15	.	TRBV6-1	TGTGCCAGCAACGCCGGACTCGCAGATAACTATGGCTACACCTTC	CASNAGLADNYGYTF
TRBJ2-2	.	14	.	TRBV29-1	TGCAGCGTTTTAGACAATCGAAAAACCGGGGAGCTGCTTTTT	CSVLDNRKTGELLF